The rows below give T cell receptor beta chains drawn from one sample of a study of blood T cell repertoires in COVID-19. This table comes from immunoSEQ multiplex PCR, and its TCRdb copy is limited to in-frame clones, with some not included. The data show 400,000 or so clones, 90% seen once. The material sequenced was PBMCs or T cells enriched from blood (not recorded which). The receptors shown here come from a man between 18 and 29 years old who had recovered from COVID-19. Each CDR3 is given with its conserved first and last residue. A D gene is named only where the DNA matches it firmly. Some rows mark clone size as missing; the rest say once, few, many or name a class of expanded clone.

size: .; D: .; J: TRBJ2-3; V: TRBV27; CDR3: CASSHRDTQYF; DNA: TGTGCCAGCAGCCACCGGGATACGCAGTATTTT
size: .; D: .; J: TRBJ2-3; V: TRBV19; CDR3: CASSLVPGSDTQYF; DNA: TGTGCCAGTAGCCTTGTACCGGGATCAGATACGCAGTATTTT
size: .; D: TRBD1; J: TRBJ1-1; V: TRBV19; CDR3: CASSERTGGKAFF; DNA: TGTGCCAGTAGTGAGAGGACAGGGGGGAAAGCTTTCTTT
size: .; D: TRBD1; J: TRBJ1-1; V: TRBV6-4; CDR3: CASSRDRVDTEAFF; DNA: TGTGCCAGCAGTCGGGACAGGGTTGACACTGAAGCTTTCTTT
size: .; D: TRBD2; J: TRBJ2-5; V: TRBV5-4; CDR3: CASSLALAGDFETQYF; DNA: TGTGCCAGCAGCTTGGCCCTAGCGGGAGACTTCGAGACCCAGTACTTC
size: .; D: TRBD1; J: TRBJ1-5; V: TRBV6-1; CDR3: CASSAPRDRVGNMGNQPQHF; DNA: TGTGCCAGCAGTGCCCCCCGGGACAGGGTAGGAAATATGGGCAATCAGCCCCAGCATTTT
size: .; D: TRBD1; J: TRBJ1-2; V: TRBV10-2; CDR3: CASSESNRGHGYTF; DNA: TGCGCCAGCAGTGAGTCAAACAGGGGGCATGGCTACACCTTC
size: .; D: .; J: TRBJ1-1; V: TRBV5-4; CDR3: CASSFPGMVEAFF; DNA: TGTGCCAGCAGCTTTCCAGGGATGGTGGAAGCTTTCTTT
size: .; D: TRBD1; J: TRBJ1-2; V: TRBV5-1; CDR3: CASSLAGTANYGYTF; DNA: TGCGCCAGCAGCTTGGCCGGGACAGCTAACTATGGCTACACCTTC
size: .; D: .; J: TRBJ1-3; V: TRBV9; CDR3: CASSLHLGNTIYF; DNA: TGTGCCAGCAGCCTCCATCTCGGGAACACCATATATTTT
size: .; D: .; J: TRBJ2-2; V: TRBV10-3; CDR3: CAISEPGLPGELFF; DNA: TGTGCCATCAGTGAGCCAGGGCTCCCCGGGGAGCTGTTTTTT
size: .; D: .; J: TRBJ1-6; V: TRBV3-1/TRBV3-2; CDR3: CASSQDESPLHF; DNA: TGTGCCAGCAGCCAAGATGAGTCACCCCTCCACTTT
size: .; D: .; J: TRBJ2-2; V: TRBV3-1/TRBV3-2; CDR3: CASSQVVGGGHGELFF; DNA: TGTGCCAGCAGCCAAGTCGTAGGAGGGGGCCACGGGGAGCTGTTTTTT
size: .; D: .; J: TRBJ1-2; V: TRBV12-3/TRBV12-4; CDR3: CASSYALSYGYTF; DNA: TGTGCCAGCAGTTATGCACTAAGCTATGGCTACACCTTC
size: .; D: TRBD2; J: TRBJ2-1; V: TRBV5-4; CDR3: CASSSRSSGSYASYNEQFF; DNA: TGTGCCAGCAGCTCGCGATCTAGCGGGAGTTATGCTTCCTACAATGAGCAGTTCTTC
size: .; D: TRBD2; J: TRBJ2-1; V: TRBV5-1; CDR3: CASSWTSSHEQFF; DNA: TGCGCCAGCAGCTGGACTAGTAGCCATGAGCAGTTCTTC
size: .; D: .; J: TRBJ1-6; V: TRBV2; CDR3: CASILGVGSPLHF; DNA: TGTGCCAGCATATTAGGGGTCGGTTCACCCCTCCACTTT
size: .; D: .; J: TRBJ1-1; V: TRBV7-8; CDR3: CASSGLSVTEAFF; DNA: TGTGCCAGCAGCGGACTGTCGGTCACTGAAGCTTTCTTT
size: few; D: TRBD1; J: TRBJ1-5; V: TRBV7-6; CDR3: CASSLRGDRGPQPQHF; DNA: TGTGCCAGCAGCTTGAGGGGCGACAGGGGGCCCCAGCCCCAGCATTTT
size: .; D: .; J: TRBJ1-6; V: TRBV27; CDR3: CASSFGVVNSPLHF; DNA: TGTGCCAGCAGTTTCGGGGTTGTTAATTCACCCCTCCACTTT
size: .; D: TRBD2; J: TRBJ2-5; V: TRBV28; CDR3: CASSSAGAGGFGTQYF; DNA: TGTGCCAGCAGTTCCGCCGGAGCGGGAGGTTTCGGGACCCAGTACTTC
size: few; D: TRBD1; J: TRBJ1-1; V: TRBV5-1; CDR3: CASSPGQVGTEAFF; DNA: TGCGCCAGCAGCCCCGGACAGGTCGGGACTGAAGCTTTCTTT
size: .; D: .; J: TRBJ1-5; V: TRBV2; CDR3: CASSVVRRSNQPQHF; DNA: TGTGCCAGCAGTGTCGTCAGGCGTAGCAATCAGCCCCAGCATTTT
size: .; D: TRBD2; J: TRBJ2-1; V: TRBV7-3; CDR3: CASSPGGNSYNEQFF; DNA: TGTGCCAGCAGCCCCGGGGGGAACTCCTACAATGAGCAGTTCTTC
size: .; D: TRBD2; J: TRBJ2-7; V: TRBV11-3; CDR3: CASSFGGYEQYF; DNA: TGTGCCAGCAGCTTCGGGGGGTACGAGCAGTACTTC
size: .; D: .; J: TRBJ2-1; V: TRBV13; CDR3: CASRRGGTYNEQFF; DNA: TGTGCCAGCAGGAGGGGAGGAACCTACAATGAGCAGTTCTTC
size: .; D: TRBD1; J: TRBJ2-1; V: TRBV29-1; CDR3: CSTRTGYNEQFF; DNA: TGCAGCACCCGGACAGGCTACAATGAGCAGTTCTTC
size: .; D: TRBD1; J: TRBJ1-1; V: TRBV11-3; CDR3: CASSFRGQGLEGAFF; DNA: TGTGCCAGCAGCTTTCGAGGACAGGGGCTGGAAGGAGCTTTCTTT
size: few; D: .; J: TRBJ1-2; V: TRBV12-3/TRBV12-4; CDR3: CASSWAANYGYTF; DNA: TGTGCCAGCAGTTGGGCAGCTAACTATGGCTACACCTTC
size: .; D: .; J: TRBJ1-1; V: TRBV3-1/TRBV3-2; CDR3: CASSQGDRSTEAFF; DNA: TGTGCCAGCAGCCAAGGAGACAGATCCACTGAAGCTTTCTTT
size: once; D: TRBD1; J: TRBJ1-6; V: TRBV7-9; CDR3: CASRQGAGSPLHF; DNA: TGTGCCAGCAGACAGGGGGCAGGTTCACCCCTCCACTTT
size: .; D: TRBD1; J: TRBJ2-7; V: TRBV28; CDR3: CASGGQVLNEQYF; DNA: TGTGCCAGCGGGGGACAGGTTTTGAACGAGCAGTACTTC
size: .; D: .; J: TRBJ1-1; V: TRBV10-3; CDR3: CAITVTQNTEAFF; DNA: TGTGCCATCACAGTTACACAGAACACTGAAGCTTTCTTT